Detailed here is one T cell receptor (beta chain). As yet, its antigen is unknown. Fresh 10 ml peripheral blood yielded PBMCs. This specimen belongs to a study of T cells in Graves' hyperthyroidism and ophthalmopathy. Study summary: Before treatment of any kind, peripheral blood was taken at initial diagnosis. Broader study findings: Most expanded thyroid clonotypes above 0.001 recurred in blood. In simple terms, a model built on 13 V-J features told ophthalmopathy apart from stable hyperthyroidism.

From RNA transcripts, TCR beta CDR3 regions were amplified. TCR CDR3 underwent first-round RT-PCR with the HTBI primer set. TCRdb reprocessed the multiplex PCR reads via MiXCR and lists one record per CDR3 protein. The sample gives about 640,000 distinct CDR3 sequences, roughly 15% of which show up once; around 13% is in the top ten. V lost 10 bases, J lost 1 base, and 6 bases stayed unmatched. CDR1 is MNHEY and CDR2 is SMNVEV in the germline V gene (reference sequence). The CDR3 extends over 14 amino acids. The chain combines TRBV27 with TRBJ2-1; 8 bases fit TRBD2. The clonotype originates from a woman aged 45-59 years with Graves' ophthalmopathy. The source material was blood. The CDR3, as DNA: TGTGCCACTACCAGCGGGAGTTCCTACAATGAGCAGTTCTTC. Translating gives CATTSGSSYNEQFF.